One and the same sample provided the 2 T cell receptor beta chains below, sequenced in a study of cytomegalovirus exposure and HLA in healthy donors. The PCR had 60 Vbeta and 13 Jbeta primers. Sequenced by immunoSEQ multiplex PCR; TCRdb stores in-frame clones only, minus some. The sample has roughly 150,000 clones; roughly 84% are singletons. The sequenced material came from PBMCs. These receptors all come from a man in his thirties or forties in good health and CMV-seropositive.

The chain employs TRBV19 and TRBJ1-1, with D possibly matching TRBD1 (5 bases). Germline CDR1 and CDR2: LNHDA and SQIVND (reference sequence). The CDR3 has 13 amino acids. V lost 9 bases to trimming and J lost 3 bases, with 14 bases between them. This chain's CDR3 is CASRSAGYTEAFF. In nucleotides, the CDR3 is TGTGCCAGCCGATCTGCAGGGTACACTGAAGCTTTCTTT.

This sequence joins TRBV5-6 and TRBJ2-2; perhaps TRBD2 as D (5 bases). Trimming removed 3 bases from V and 6 bases from J, with 9 bases in between. The CDR3 length is 13 residues. Germline CDR1 reads SGHDT; CDR2 reads YYEEEE. The CDR3 spells CASSSLDSGELFF. The CDR3 DNA reads as TGTGCCAGCAGCTCATTGGACTCCGGGGAGCTGTTTTTT.